The source of this T cell receptor (beta chain) is a study of cytomegalovirus exposure and HLA in healthy donors. Comment on this clone: Its antigen is not identified.

Primers: 60 Vbeta forward and 13 Jbeta reverse. The method was immunoSEQ multiplex PCR; TCRdb's version includes in-frame clones alone and lacks a portion of them. The data contain 90,000 to 95,000 clones, roughly 79% of them seen just once; the ten biggest clones take up around 0.63%. General study points: Reportedly, fewer N-insertions than the 666-donor mean appeared in an Asian-associated ancestry cluster in a later analysis. It was only CMV serostatus that was available as immune exposure information.

The CDR3 contains 13 residues. The ends were cut back, 0 bases at V and 4 bases at J, with 8 bases in the middle. From germline, CDR1 is SGDLS and CDR2 YYNGEE. This clonotype was sampled from a man in his thirties or forties in good health and CMV-seronegative. The rearrangement links TRBV9 to TRBJ2-7, with D maybe TRBD2 (5 bases). The sequenced material came from PBMCs. The CDR3 bases are TGTGCCAGCAGCGTAGGAGGGTCGTACGAGCAGTACTTC. Its protein is CASSVGGSYEQYF.